The clone carrying this T cell receptor beta chain was detected once. Its antigen remains unidentified. The length of the CDR3 is 18 residues. CDR1 is LNHDA, CDR2 SQIVND, per germline (reference sequence). Trimming stripped 9 bases from V and 0 bases from J, with 24 bases between. The PCR ran on 60 Vbeta and 13 Jbeta primers. Assay used: immunoSEQ multiplex PCR; TCRdb lists only in-frame clones, some missing. Of about 210,000 clones listed, 87% were seen once; the top ten hold under 1.2%. The sample originates from a study of cytomegalovirus exposure and HLA in healthy donors. Overall study results and limits: Across HLA loci, a later analysis found differing TCR association rates, with DRB1 most and HLA-C fewest.

Sequenced sample: PBMCs. The rearrangement links TRBV19 to TRBJ1-5, with a weak D call TRBD1 (6 bases). This TCR was recovered from a boy between 2 and 10 years old in good health and CMV-seronegative. CDR3 sequence reads: CASSSRPNRVLSNQPQHF. The CDR3 DNA reads as TGTGCCAGCTCGAGCCGTCCAAACAGGGTTCTTAGCAATCAGCCCCAGCATTTT.